These 30 T cell receptor beta chains originate from one sample sequenced in a study of blood T cell repertoires in COVID-19 (TCRdb year 2020). Receptors were amplified or captured by the immunoSEQ multiplex PCR assay. Entries here come from immuneACCESS through TCRdb and include only in-frame sequences with V and J called. Some clones fail to appear in such tables; in the studies checked, an unresolved V gene covers under half of the shortfall, and the cause of the remainder is unknown. For this sample the table gives under 250,000 clones, of which approximately 90% were detected only once. The ten top clones hold approximately 3.8% of the sample. The sample comprised PBMCs or T cells enriched from blood (not recorded which). The receptor set was obtained from a young woman in a cohort exposed to, infected with or recovered from COVID-19 (not recorded which).

The V call is TRBV25-1, the J call TRBJ1-3; TRBD1 might be the D (6 bases). Germline CDR1 is MGHDK and CDR2 is SYGVNS. The CDR3 length is 15 residues. With 5 bases removed from V and 2 bases from J, the gap between germline ends came to 13 bases. CDR3 protein: CASSSPGATGNTIYF. In DNA form, the CDR3 reads TGTGCCAGCAGTAGTCCAGGGGCCACTGGAAACACCATATATTTT.

The gene calls are TRBV2 and TRBJ1-6, with D unresolved. CDR1 is SNHLY and CDR2 is FYNNEI in the germline V gene. This CDR3 has 13 residues. V shed 8 bases and J shed 4 bases, with 9 bases lying between them. CDR3 nucleotides: TGTGCCAGCGGTACAGATTATAATTCACCCCTCCACTTT. Translating gives CASGTDYNSPLHF.

The chain has TRBV5-5 and TRBJ1-1; D possibly corresponds to TRBD1 (6 bases). Germline assignment: CDR1 SGHKS and CDR2 YYEKEE (reference sequence). V lost 3 bases and J 5 bases, leaving 17 bases between the germline ends. The CDR3 spans 15 residues. CDR3 sequence reads: CASSYITGYETEAFF. CDR3 bases: TGTGCCAGCAGCTACATTACAGGGTATGAAACTGAAGCTTTCTTT.

The chain couples TRBV7-9 to TRBJ1-1, with 7 bases fitting TRBD1. Germline lookup yields CDR1 SEHNR and CDR2 FQNEAQ (reference sequence). J was trimmed by 1 base and V by 2 bases; bases with no gene match: 4. This CDR3 has 15 residues. CDR3 in DNA: TGTGCCAGCAGCTTAAGTGGGACAGCGAACACTGAAGCTTTCTTT. Translating it yields CASSLSGTANTEAFF.

This sequence joins TRBV11-3 and TRBJ2-7; D is undetermined. V gave up 5 bases and J gave up 3 bases, with 14 bases separating them. The CDR3 runs to 14 residues. Germline values: CDR1 SGHNT, CDR2 YENEEA. The CDR3 DNA reads TGTGCCAGCAGCCCCCGCCTCCAGAACTACGAGCAGTACTTC. Amino acid sequence: CASSPRLQNYEQYF.

The chain has TRBV7-8 and TRBJ1-3; D is uncertain. V gave up 3 bases and J gave up 0 bases, with 12 bases separating them. This CDR3 has 16 amino acids. Per germline, CDR1 SGHVS and CDR2 FQNEAQ. This chain's CDR3 is CASSFMGRTSGNTIYF. The DNA for the CDR3 is TGTGCCAGCAGCTTTATGGGCAGAACCTCTGGAAACACCATATATTTT.

This sequence joins TRBV18 and TRBJ2-7, with TRBD1 matching 7 bases. J gave up 4 bases and V 2 bases, and 8 bases lay outside the gene matches. The CDR3 spans 15 residues. Germline assignment: CDR1 KGHSH and CDR2 LQKENI. The CDR3 spells CASSPWDSSIYEQYF. CDR3 sequence (DNA): TGTGCCAGCTCACCATGGGACAGTAGCATTTACGAGCAGTACTTC.

The CDR3 region is CASSEGRSGDYNEQFF. The CDR3 DNA reads as TGTGCCAGCAGTGAAGGTCGCAGCGGGGACTACAATGAGCAGTTCTTC. This chain uses TRBV6-1 with TRBJ2-1; 7 positions match TRBD2. V trimming: 1 base; J trimming: 3 bases; junction bases outside the gene matches: 6. The CDR3 is made up of 16 amino acids. CDR1 and CDR2 (germline): MNHNS, SASEGT.

CDR3: CASSETEYNQPQHF. As DNA, the CDR3 is TGTGCCAGCAGTGAGACAGAATACAATCAGCCCCAGCATTTT. The chain couples TRBV2 to TRBJ1-5, with D possibly being TRBD1 (5 bases). Between the trimmed V and J ends, which lost 3 bases and 3 bases, there was a span of 9 bases. The germline V gene has CDR1 SNHLY and CDR2 FYNNEI. The CDR3 runs 14 residues.

The genes are TRBV24-1 and TRBJ1-1, with D possibly TRBD1 on 6 matching bases. The CDR3 loop spans 13 amino acids. Trimming left V 7 bases short and J 0 bases short, with 8 bases between. Germline V CDR1 and CDR2: KGHDR, SFDVKD. CDR3 sequence: CATRDRMNTEAFF. In nucleotides, the CDR3 is TGTGCCACCAGGGACAGAATGAACACTGAAGCTTTCTTT.

In nucleotides, the CDR3 is TGTGCCAGCGGGGGGGTAAACACCGGGGAGCTGTTTTTT. Translating it yields CASGGVNTGELFF. The rearrangement links TRBV2 to TRBJ2-2; 7 nucleotides match TRBD2. The CDR3 sequence is 13 residues long. CDR1 and CDR2 (germline): SNHLY, FYNNEI. The J segment lost 2 bases and the V segment lost 8 bases, leaving 2 bases of the junction unmatched.

The V call is TRBV4-1, the J call TRBJ1-6; 7 positions agree with TRBD1. The V segment lost 1 base and the J segment 6 bases; nucleotides outside the gene matches: 12. From germline, CDR1 is MGHRA and CDR2 YSYEKL. This CDR3 is 18 amino acids long. CDR3 nucleotide sequence: TGCGCCAGCAGCCAAGGCTCCGGGACAGCTCCTTTTAATTCACCCCTCCACTTT. Protein product: CASSQGSGTAPFNSPLHF.

The chain is built from TRBV7-3 and TRBJ2-1; D possibly corresponds to TRBD1 (6 bases). The V end lost 2 bases, the J end lost 10 bases, and 9 bases lay between the germline ends. Looked up from germline, CDR1 is SGHTA and CDR2 is FQGTGA. The CDR3 is made up of 12 amino acids. The CDR3 sequence is CASSLYQGEQFF. DNA for the CDR3: TGTGCCAGCAGCTTATATCAGGGGGAGCAGTTCTTC.

V usage is TRBV10-3 and J usage is TRBJ1-1; no reliable D call. Germline values: CDR1 ENHRY, CDR2 SYGVKD. V lost 6 bases and J lost 8, with 10 bases in between. There are 11 residues in the CDR3. This CDR3 is CAIRHDKEAFF. CDR3 bases: TGTGCCATCAGACACGACAAAGAAGCTTTCTTT.

The chain is built from TRBV5-1 and TRBJ1-6; D possibly corresponds to TRBD1 (6 bases). The germline V gene encodes CDR1 SGHRS and CDR2 YFSETQ. Trimming left V 4 bases short and J 7 bases short, with 15 bases between. This CDR3 is built from 15 residues. The CDR3 region has the DNA TGCGCCAGCAGCCCGGACAGACCTATGAATTCACCCCTCCACTTT. As protein: CASSPDRPMNSPLHF. Looking up the rest from reference TRBV5-1 and TRBJ1-6 gives the full variable domain: KAGVTQTPRYLIKTRGQQVTLSCSPISGHRSVSWYQQTPGQGLQFLFEYFSETQRNKGNFPGRFSGRQFSNSRSEMNVSTLELGDSALYLCASSPDRPMNSPLHFGNGTRLTVT.

V usage is TRBV30 and J usage is TRBJ1-3, with a weak D call TRBD1 (6 bases). V dropped 3 bases and J dropped 0 bases, with 9 bases sitting between them. This CDR3 region has 14 residues. Germline assignment: CDR1 GTSNPN and CDR2 SVGIG (reference sequence). This CDR3 reads CAWRTDSSGNTIYF. In nucleotides, the CDR3 is TGTGCCTGGAGGACGGACAGCTCTGGAAACACCATATATTTT.

The gene calls are TRBV6-6 and TRBJ1-4, with 10 bases lining up with TRBD1. V lost 5 bases to trimming and J lost 5 bases; unmatched junction nucleotides: 5. In germline, CDR1 is MNHNY, CDR2 SVGAGI (reference sequence). This CDR3 region has 15 residues. In DNA form, the CDR3 reads TGTGCCAGCAGTAGTCCGGGACAGGGGAATGAAAAACTGTTTTTT. It specifies CASSSPGQGNEKLFF.

This clone came up once. J is TRBJ2-3 and V is TRBV5-1; D may be TRBD2 (6 bases). The CDR3 spans 16 residues. The germline CDR1 and CDR2 sequences are SGHRS and YFSETQ. The ends were cut back, 4 bases at V and 0 bases at J, with 15 bases in the middle. CDR3 in amino acids: CASSRGAGTSTDTQYF. CDR3 nucleotide sequence: TGCGCCAGCAGCCGCGGCGCGGGGACGAGCACAGATACGCAGTATTTT.

This clone was recorded only once. This chain joins TRBV4-1 and TRBJ2-3; tentatively, D is TRBD1 (5 bases). The CDR3 is made up of 13 amino acids. Germline V CDR1 and CDR2: MGHRA, YSYEKL. The V and J ends lost 6 bases and 0 bases respectively, with 7 bases between them. The CDR3 protein is CASRRGSTDTQYF. CDR3 nucleotides: TGCGCCAGCAGAAGGGGAAGCACAGATACGCAGTATTTT.

V is TRBV11-3 and J is TRBJ2-1; perhaps TRBD2 as D (5 bases). The germline V gene encodes CDR1 SGHNT and CDR2 YENEEA. Trimming took off 7 bases at V and 7 bases at J, with 17 bases between the two ends. This CDR3 is built from 14 residues. CDR3 protein: CASTIPGETNEQFF. CDR3 bases: TGTGCCAGCACCATCCCCGGGGAGACGAATGAGCAGTTCTTC.

This clone appeared a single time. The CDR3 DNA follows: TGTGCCAGCCGGACAAGGAGCTCCTACGAGCAGTACTTC. Protein sequence: CASRTRSSYEQYF. This chain joins TRBV28 and TRBJ2-7; maybe TRBD1 (5 bases). From germline, CDR1 is MDHEN and CDR2 SYDVKM. The CDR3 spans 13 residues. The V gene lost 8 bases and the J gene lost 0 bases, with 11 bases spanning the gap.

In DNA, the CDR3 is TGTGCCAGCAGCCACTACACAGGGAGCTACGAGCAGTACTTC. Translating it yields CASSHYTGSYEQYF. The chain joins TRBV4-2 to TRBJ2-7, with TRBD1 as a possible D gene (6 bases). V was pared by 3 bases and J by 3 bases, with 12 bases between. Germline V gives CDR1 LGHNA, CDR2 YNFKEQ. The CDR3 totals 14 residues.

This chain joins TRBV9 and TRBJ2-3, with 8 nucleotides matching TRBD1. V lost 0 bases to trimming and J lost 6 bases; unmatched junction nucleotides: 3. This CDR3 comprises 14 residues. The germline gives CDR1 SGDLS, CDR2 YYNGEE. The CDR3 nucleotides read TGTGCCAGCAGCGTAGGTACAGGGGGGGATACGCAGTATTTT. Amino acids: CASSVGTGGDTQYF.

This clone is a singleton in its sample. This rearrangement joins TRBV11-2 to TRBJ2-2; D may be TRBD2 (6 bases). This CDR3 is built from 15 residues. Between the trimmed V and J ends, which lost 1 base and 6 bases, there was a span of 12 bases. The germline gives CDR1 SGHAT, CDR2 FQNNGV. CDR3 in DNA: TGTGCCAGCAGCTTAGCGGGAGTGGTCGCCGGGGAGCTGTTTTTT. Translating it yields CASSLAGVVAGELFF.

This clone has a handful of counts. The chain is built from TRBV7-8 and TRBJ1-1, with D perhaps matching TRBD1 (6 bases). V lost 5 bases and J lost 5, with 15 bases in between. The CDR3 spans 14 residues. CDR1 and CDR2 from the germline V gene are SGHVS and FQNEAQ. In nucleotides, the CDR3 is TGTGCCAGCAGCACCTGGGACACTAGGACTGAAGCTTTCTTT. It specifies CASSTWDTRTEAFF.

V usage is TRBV10-1 and J usage is TRBJ1-2; TRBD1 is a possible D gene (6 bases). Germline-derived CDR1 and CDR2 are WNHNN and SYGVQD (reference sequence). The V and J ends lost 2 bases and 2 bases respectively, with 6 bases between them. The CDR3 extends over 13 amino acids. DNA for the CDR3: TGCGCCAGCAGTGAGGACAGGAACTATGGCTACACCTTC. Amino acid sequence: CASSEDRNYGYTF.

V gene TRBV10-3 combines with J gene TRBJ2-5; D gene ambiguous. V lost 6 bases and J 2 bases, leaving 13 bases between the germline ends. CDR3 size: 14 residues. CDR1 ENHRY and CDR2 SYGVKD come from the germline V gene. The CDR3 bases are TGTGCCATCAGGGAATCAGCGAAACAAGAGACCCAGTACTTC. It encodes CAIRESAKQETQYF.

The chain uses TRBV20-1 and TRBJ1-2; 8 bases line up with TRBD1. CDR1 DFQATT and CDR2 SNEGSKA come from the germline V gene (reference sequence). The CDR3 loop spans 15 amino acids. J gave up 2 bases and V 3 bases, and 8 bases lay outside the gene matches. In DNA, the CDR3 is TGCAGTGCTAGTGGGACAGGAAGGGGAAACTATGGCTACACCTTC. It translates to CSASGTGRGNYGYTF.

The V call is TRBV2, the J call TRBJ2-3; maybe TRBD1 (5 bases). Deletions cut 8 bases from V and 0 bases from J, with 15 bases between. Germline V gives CDR1 SNHLY, CDR2 FYNNEI. The CDR3 is made up of 15 amino acids. CDR3 DNA: TGTGCCAGCGACGACGGTAGGGGAAGCACAGATACGCAGTATTTT. Translation gives CASDDGRGSTDTQYF. The entire variable domain, with the rest obtained from reference TRBV2 and TRBJ2-3, is as follows: EPEVTQTPSHQVTQMGQEVILRCVPISNHLYFYWYRQILGQKVEFLVSFYNNEISEKSEIFDDQFSVERPDGSNFTLKIRSTKLEDSAMYFCASDDGRGSTDTQYFGPGTRLTVL.

The rearrangement uses TRBV24-1 and TRBJ2-7, with 7 positions matching TRBD1. From germline, CDR1 is KGHDR and CDR2 SFDVKD. The V segment lost 9 bases and the J segment 2 bases; nucleotides outside the gene matches: 6. The CDR3 loop spans 13 amino acids. The CDR3 bases are TGTGCCACCTCGGACAGGACGACCTACGAGCAGTACTTC. It codes for CATSDRTTYEQYF.